This paragraph covers one T cell receptor (beta chain) sequence. TCRdb re-derived calls from the 5' RACE reads in MiXCR, one entry per CDR3 protein. In the table there are about 530,000 distinct CDR3 sequences, around 22% of which are singletons. The data were taken from a study of identical twins. Germline assignment: CDR1 WSHSY and CDR2 SAAADI. Trimming pared 6 bases from V and 1 base from J, leaving 11 bases between. The CDR3 runs 14 residues. The same specimen was also included in a second study, on yellow fever vaccine responses in identical twins.

The chain uses TRBV10-2 and TRBJ2-3; D call uncertain. The sample consisted of CD4+ T cells sorted from blood. The sequence was collected from a woman younger than 30 in good health. As DNA, the CDR3 is TGCGCCAGCAGGGAATCTCCGGGCACAGATACGCAGTATTTT. Residues: CASRESPGTDTQYF.